This is a list of T cell receptor beta chains from one sample in a study of blood T cell repertoires in COVID-19. This table comes from immunoSEQ multiplex PCR, and its TCRdb copy is limited to in-frame clones, with some not included. The sample has about 59,000 clones; around 70% are singletons. Sequencing was done on a sample of peripheral blood. The receptors were gathered from a woman in her 70s with acute or convalescent COVID-19. CDR3s include the opening cysteine and the closing phenylalanine or tryptophan. D genes are given only for firm matches. For some rows the clone size is stated as once, few or many, or as a class when expanded; others skip it.

TRBJ1-5,few,TRBD1,14,TRBV2,TGTGCCAGCAAGACAGGGCCTAGCAATCAGCCCCAGCATTTT,CASKTGPSNQPQHF
TRBJ2-2,.,TRBD1,15,TRBV12-5,TGTGCTAGCGTAGCCGGGACAGGGACCACCGGGGAGCTGTTTTTT,CASVAGTGTTGELFF
TRBJ2-7,.,.,15,TRBV5-1,TGCGCCAGCAGCCCTACAGACAGGCCCTCCTACGAGCAGTACTTC,CASSPTDRPSYEQYF
TRBJ1-1,.,.,13,TRBV3-1/TRBV3-2,TGTGCCAGCAGCCTACTCGACAGGCCACCCGCGGTCTTT,CASSLLDRPPAVF
TRBJ1-1,once,TRBD1,16,TRBV14,TGTGCCAGCAGCGCAAAAAAAGGGACAGTGAAAACTGAAGCTTTCTTT,CASSAKKGTVKTEAFF
TRBJ2-5,few,TRBD2,14,TRBV15,TGTGCCACCAGCGGGCGGGGAGGGGCGGAGACCCAGTACTTC,CATSGRGGAETQYF
TRBJ1-2,.,.,12,TRBV5-1,TGCGCCAGCAGCGCGACCAGGGGCGGCTACACCTTC,CASSATRGGYTF
TRBJ1-1,.,.,19,TRBV19,TGTGCCAGTAGTATTGAGAGAGGAGGGGTATGGGGATGGGGGACTGAAGCTTTCTTT,CASSIERGGVWGWGTEAFF
TRBJ2-7,once,TRBD1,16,TRBV10-1,TGCGCCAGCAGTGAGTCGAGGACAGGTCGGTCCTACGAGCAGTACTTC,CASSESRTGRSYEQYF
TRBJ1-6,.,.,16,TRBV6-1,TGTGCCAGCAGTGAAAGGACTCGGGCTCAAAATTCACCCCTCCACTTT,CASSERTRAQNSPLHF
TRBJ2-2,.,TRBD1,18,TRBV27,TGTGCCAGCAGTTTATATTCCAGGGGGCCCCCGAACACCGGGGAGCTGTTTTTT,CASSLYSRGPPNTGELFF
TRBJ2-4,.,.,15,TRBV5-4,TGTGCCAGCAGCCTTCGTGGGAGTTTCCAAAACATTCAGTACTTC,CASSLRGSFQNIQYF
TRBJ1-1,once,.,13,TRBV18,TGTGCCAGCTCACCACCCGTAGTTACTGAAGCTTTCTTT,CASSPPVVTEAFF
TRBJ2-5,.,.,16,TRBV5-6,TGTGCCAGCAGCCCCCTTCCAGGATGGGGGCGAGAGACCCAGTACTTC,CASSPLPGWGRETQYF
TRBJ1-2,few,.,13,TRBV11-1,TGTGCCAGCAGCCTCATGGGACTCTATGGCTACACCTTC,CASSLMGLYGYTF
TRBJ1-1,.,.,13,TRBV5-6,TGTGCCAGCAGCTTCGGACAGTGGGTTGAAGCTTTCTTT,CASSFGQWVEAFF
TRBJ2-3,.,.,15,TRBV9,TGTGCCAGCAGCGTAGATGCAGGGGGCACAGATACGCAGTATTTT,CASSVDAGGTDTQYF
TRBJ1-2,.,.,12,TRBV2,TGTGCCAGCAGTCGGACAACTTATGGCTACACCTTC,CASSRTTYGYTF
TRBJ2-7,.,TRBD1,14,TRBV9,TGTGCCAGCAGCGTAGGACAGGGGGAATACGAGCAGTACTTC,CASSVGQGEYEQYF
TRBJ1-1,.,.,12,TRBV6-6,TGTGCCAGCAGCAAAACCGGGACACAAGCTTTCTTT,CASSKTGTQAFF
TRBJ2-2,.,TRBD2,16,TRBV5-1,TGCGCCAGCAGCTTCGGGGCCAGCGGGGGAACCGGGGAGCTGTTTTTT,CASSFGASGGTGELFF
TRBJ2-2,.,.,15,TRBV7-9,TGTGCCAGCAGCTTAGGACAGGCGAACACCGGGGAGCTGTTTTTT,CASSLGQANTGELFF
TRBJ1-2,.,.,13,TRBV2,TGTGCCAGCAGTGTTACAGGACGCTATGGCTACACCTTC,CASSVTGRYGYTF
TRBJ1-5,.,.,14,TRBV5-6,TGTGCCAGCAGCCCATTCAACGGAGGTCAGCCCCAGCATTTT,CASSPFNGGQPQHF
TRBJ1-2,.,.,15,TRBV4-1,TGCGCCAGCAGCCAAGTTCCACGGGAAAACTATGGCTACACCTTC,CASSQVPRENYGYTF
TRBJ1-2,.,TRBD1,15,TRBV18,TGTGCCAGCTCACCGCAGGTTCAGACAGGGCTTGGCTACACCTTC,CASSPQVQTGLGYTF
TRBJ1-1,few,.,9,TRBV29-1,TGCAGCGGGGGTTTCAGAGCTTTCTTT,CSGGFRAFF
TRBJ2-3,.,.,13,TRBV7-9,TGTGCCAGCAGCCCAGGGACATCAGATACGCAGTATTTT,CASSPGTSDTQYF
TRBJ2-2,.,TRBD1,16,TRBV2,TGTGCCAGCAGTAAAATCGGGACAGTGAACACCGGGGAGCTGTTTTTT,CASSKIGTVNTGELFF
TRBJ2-7,.,TRBD1,16,TRBV12-5,TGTGCTAGTGGTTTGGGGCAGGGACAGGGTTCCTACGAGCAGTACTTC,CASGLGQGQGSYEQYF
TRBJ2-2,.,TRBD2,16,TRBV14,TGTGCCAGTAAAGCCCTAGGCGGGGGGAACACCGGGGAGCTGTTTTTT,CASKALGGGNTGELFF
TRBJ2-1,.,.,14,TRBV25-1,TGTGCCAGCAGACAGGGAGGGACCTACAATGAGCAGTTCTTC,CASRQGGTYNEQFF
TRBJ2-3,.,.,15,TRBV27,TGTGCCAGCTGGGCCTCTTTGGGCCCCACAGATACGCAGTATTTT,CASWASLGPTDTQYF
TRBJ2-4,few,TRBD2,17,TRBV25-1,TGTGCCAGCAGAAATCCCAGGACTAGCGGGGTCTTTGGCATTCAGTACTTC,CASRNPRTSGVFGIQYF
TRBJ1-4,.,.,13,TRBV20-1,TGCAGTGCTAGTTTTGGGCAGGGAGAAAAACTGTTTTTT,CSASFGQGEKLFF
TRBJ2-5,.,.,15,TRBV9,TGTGCCAGCAGCGTAGGGCAGATTATCCAAGAGACCCAGTACTTC,CASSVGQIIQETQYF
TRBJ2-1,.,TRBD2,15,TRBV19,TGTGCCAGTATGGGAGCGGGGGGGCCCATTATTGAGCAGTTCTTC,CASMGAGGPIIEQFF
TRBJ1-3,.,TRBD1,15,TRBV19,TGTGCCAGTACCGTCCTAGGGACAGCTGGAAACACCATATATTTT,CASTVLGTAGNTIYF
TRBJ1-4,.,TRBD1,14,TRBV19,TGTGCCAGTAGACCGGGACAGGGTGGTGAAAAACTGTTTTTT,CASRPGQGGEKLFF
TRBJ2-5,once,.,14,TRBV19,TGTGCCAGTAGTGTGTCGGTAAACCAAGAGACCCAGTACTTC,CASSVSVNQETQYF
TRBJ1-4,.,.,14,TRBV7-8,TGTGCCAGCAGCCCCCATAAGAGGGGGGAAAAACTGTTTTTT,CASSPHKRGEKLFF
TRBJ1-5,.,TRBD1,14,TRBV30,TGTGCCTGGAGGGGACAGGCTTCGAATCAGCCCCAGCATTTT,CAWRGQASNQPQHF
TRBJ1-1,.,.,15,TRBV5-1,TGCGCCAGCAGCTTGTCAGGCAGGGTGGAGTCTGAAGCTTTCTTT,CASSLSGRVESEAFF
TRBJ2-5,few,TRBD2,15,TRBV5-1,TGCGCCAGCAGCTCCGGGGGGGGTTCCCAAGAGACCCAGTACTTC,CASSSGGGSQETQYF
TRBJ1-2,once,.,16,TRBV30,TGTGCCTGGAGTGGCAGGGTGGCGATGGGTAACTATGGCTACACCTTC,CAWSGRVAMGNYGYTF
TRBJ2-7,.,.,14,TRBV29-1,TGCAGCGTGGAACAGCAGGGGCAGGGATCGGAGCAGTACTTC,CSVEQQGQGSEQYF
TRBJ1-2,.,.,15,TRBV5-1,TGCGCCAGCAGCTTGGCCACGGGGACTAACTATGGCTACACCTTC,CASSLATGTNYGYTF
TRBJ1-5,.,.,15,TRBV2,TGTGCCAGCAGTGGGGGGACGGGAGTAAATCAGCCCCAGCATTTT,CASSGGTGVNQPQHF
TRBJ1-6,many,.,15,TRBV7-6,TGTGCCAGCAGCTTAGAGAGGACCTATAATTCACCCCTCCACTTT,CASSLERTYNSPLHF
TRBJ2-2,.,.,14,TRBV5-5,TGTGCCAGCAGCTTGGGGGGGCCCACCGGGGAGCTGTTTTTT,CASSLGGPTGELFF
TRBJ1-1,.,.,14,TRBV5-6,TGTGCCAGCAGCTTGGGACGGCGGGGCACTGAAGCTTTCTTT,CASSLGRRGTEAFF
TRBJ2-7,once,TRBD1,16,TRBV5-1,TGCGCCAGCAGCGGCGGACAGGGATTGATTTCCTACGAGCAGTACTTC,CASSGGQGLISYEQYF
TRBJ2-2,.,TRBD2,16,TRBV3-1/TRBV3-2,TGTGCCAGCAGCAAGGTGACTAGCCAAGGCACCGGGGAGCTGTTTTTT,CASSKVTSQGTGELFF
TRBJ1-1,.,.,15,TRBV19,TGTGCCAGTAGTTCCTATATATTCATGAACACTGAAGCTTTCTTT,CASSSYIFMNTEAFF
TRBJ2-1,.,.,14,TRBV29-1,TGCAGCGTTGCGGGGTCCAAATCCTACAATGAGCAGTTCTTC,CSVAGSKSYNEQFF
TRBJ1-2,.,.,13,TRBV30,TGTGCCTGGAGTGTACGAATAGGGGATGGCTACACCTTC,CAWSVRIGDGYTF
TRBJ2-1,.,TRBD2,16,TRBV27,TGTGCCAGCAGTTTCTTCGGGGGGGCTGTCTACAATGAGCAGTTCTTC,CASSFFGGAVYNEQFF
TRBJ2-5,.,.,16,TRBV5-6,TGTGCCAGCAGCCCTCCCAGGGTCCCGTACCAAGAGACCCAGTACTTC,CASSPPRVPYQETQYF